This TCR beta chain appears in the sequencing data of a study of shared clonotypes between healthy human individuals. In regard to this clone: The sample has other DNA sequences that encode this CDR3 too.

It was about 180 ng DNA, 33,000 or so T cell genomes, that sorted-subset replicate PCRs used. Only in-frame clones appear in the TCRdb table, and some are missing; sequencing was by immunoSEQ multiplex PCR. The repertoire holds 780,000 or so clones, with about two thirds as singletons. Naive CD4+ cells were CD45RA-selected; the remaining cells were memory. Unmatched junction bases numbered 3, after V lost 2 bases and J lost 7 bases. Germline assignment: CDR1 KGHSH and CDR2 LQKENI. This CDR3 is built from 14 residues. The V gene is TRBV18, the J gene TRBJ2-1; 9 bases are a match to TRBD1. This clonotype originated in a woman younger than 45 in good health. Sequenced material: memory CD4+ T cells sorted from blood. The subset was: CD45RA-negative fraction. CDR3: CASSPGTGKNEQFF. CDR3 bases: TGTGCCAGCTCACCAGGGACAGGGAAAAATGAGCAGTTCTTC. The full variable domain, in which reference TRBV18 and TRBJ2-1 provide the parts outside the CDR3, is NAGVMQNPRHLVRRRGQEARLRCSPMKGHSHVYWYRQLPEEGLKFMVYLQKENIIDESGMPKERFSAEFPKEGPSILRIQQVVRGDSAAYFCASSPGTGKNEQFFGPGTRLTVL.